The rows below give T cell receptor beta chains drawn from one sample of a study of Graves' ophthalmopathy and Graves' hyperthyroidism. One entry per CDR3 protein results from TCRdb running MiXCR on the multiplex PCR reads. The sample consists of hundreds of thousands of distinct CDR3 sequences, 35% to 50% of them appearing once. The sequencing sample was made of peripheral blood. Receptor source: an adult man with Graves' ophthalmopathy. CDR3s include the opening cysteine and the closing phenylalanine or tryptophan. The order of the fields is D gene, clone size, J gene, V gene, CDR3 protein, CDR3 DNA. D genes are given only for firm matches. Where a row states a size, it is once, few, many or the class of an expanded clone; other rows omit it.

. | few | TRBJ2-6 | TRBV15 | CATSRARGSGANVLTF | TGTGCCACCAGCAGAGCGAGGGGCTCTGGGGCCAACGTCCTGACTTTC
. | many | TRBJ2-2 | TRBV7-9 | CASSRQVANTGELFF | TGTGCCAGCAGCCGACAGGTTGCGAACACCGGGGAGCTGTTTTTT
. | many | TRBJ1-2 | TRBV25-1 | CASSELASRDGYTF | TGTGCCAGCAGTGAGTTAGCCTCGAGAGATGGCTACACCTTC
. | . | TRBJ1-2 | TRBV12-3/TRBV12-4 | CASQKRATYGYTF | TGTGCCAGCCAGAAACGGGCGACCTATGGCTACACCTTC
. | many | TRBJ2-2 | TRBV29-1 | CSVRSRTTNTGELFF | TGCAGCGTTCGGAGTCGGACAACGAACACCGGGGAGCTGTTTTTT
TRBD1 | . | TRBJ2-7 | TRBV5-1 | CASSLEATGARGEQYF | TGCGCCAGCAGCTTGGAGGCGACAGGGGCCCGTGGCGAGCAGTACTTC
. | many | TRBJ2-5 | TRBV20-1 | CSARDRLQDKWSQYF | TGCAGTGCTAGAGATCGCCTACAGGATAAGTGGTCCCAGTACTTC
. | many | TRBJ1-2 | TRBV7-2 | CASSLPPGLDYTF | TGTGCCAGCAGCTTACCCCCCGGTCTGGACTACACCTTC
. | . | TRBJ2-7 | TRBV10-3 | CAISEGTVSYEQYF | TGTGCCATCAGTGAGGGGACTGTCTCCTACGAGCAGTACTTC
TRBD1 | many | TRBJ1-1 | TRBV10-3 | CAISEPGQGGNTEAFF | TGTGCCATCAGTGAGCCGGGACAGGGGGGGAACACTGAAGCTTTCTTT
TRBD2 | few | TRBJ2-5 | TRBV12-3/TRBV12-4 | CASPRVGGPSETQYF | TGTGCCAGCCCTAGGGTGGGAGGGCCCTCAGAGACCCAGTACTTC
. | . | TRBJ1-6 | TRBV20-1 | CSAREGGASPLHF | TGCAGTGCTAGAGAGGGGGGGGCGTCACCCCTCCACTTT